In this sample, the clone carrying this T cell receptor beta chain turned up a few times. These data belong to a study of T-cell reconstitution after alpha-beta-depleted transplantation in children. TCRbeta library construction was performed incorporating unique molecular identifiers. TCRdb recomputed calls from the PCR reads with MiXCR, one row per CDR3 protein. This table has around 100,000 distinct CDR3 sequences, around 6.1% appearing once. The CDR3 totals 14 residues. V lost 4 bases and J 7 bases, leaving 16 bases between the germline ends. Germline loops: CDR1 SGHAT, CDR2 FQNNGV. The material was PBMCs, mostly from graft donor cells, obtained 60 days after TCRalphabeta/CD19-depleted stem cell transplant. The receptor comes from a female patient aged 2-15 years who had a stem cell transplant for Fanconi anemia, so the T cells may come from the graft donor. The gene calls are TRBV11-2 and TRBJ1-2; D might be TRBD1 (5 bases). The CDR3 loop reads CASSSGHLPGGYTF. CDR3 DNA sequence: TGTGCCAGCAGCTCGGGGCATCTCCCGGGTGGCTACACCTTC.